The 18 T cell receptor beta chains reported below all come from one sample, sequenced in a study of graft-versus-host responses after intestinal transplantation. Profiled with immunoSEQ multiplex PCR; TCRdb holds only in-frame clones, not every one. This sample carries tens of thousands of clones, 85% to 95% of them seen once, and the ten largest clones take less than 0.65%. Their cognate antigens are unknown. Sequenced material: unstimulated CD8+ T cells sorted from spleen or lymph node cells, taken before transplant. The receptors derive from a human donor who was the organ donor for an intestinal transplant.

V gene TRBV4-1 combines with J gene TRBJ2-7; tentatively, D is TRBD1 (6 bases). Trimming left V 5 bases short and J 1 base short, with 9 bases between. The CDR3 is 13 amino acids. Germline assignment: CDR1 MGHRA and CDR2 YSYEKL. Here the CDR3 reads CASSTGSSYEQYF. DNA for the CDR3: TGCGCCAGCAGCACAGGGTCTTCCTACGAGCAGTACTTC.

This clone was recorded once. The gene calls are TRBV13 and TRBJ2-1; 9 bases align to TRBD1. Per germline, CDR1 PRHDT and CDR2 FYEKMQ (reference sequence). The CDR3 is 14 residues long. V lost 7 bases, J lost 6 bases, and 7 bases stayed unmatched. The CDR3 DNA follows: TGTGCCAGCACCGGGACAGGGCCCGTCAATGAGCAGTTCTTC. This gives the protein CASTGTGPVNEQFF.

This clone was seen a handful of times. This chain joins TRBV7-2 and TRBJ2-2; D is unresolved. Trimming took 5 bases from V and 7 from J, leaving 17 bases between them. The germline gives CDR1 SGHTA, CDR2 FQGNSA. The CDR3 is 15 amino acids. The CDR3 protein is CASSHDPLGVGELFF. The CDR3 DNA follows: TGTGCCAGCAGCCACGACCCGCTTGGGGTCGGGGAGCTGTTTTTT.

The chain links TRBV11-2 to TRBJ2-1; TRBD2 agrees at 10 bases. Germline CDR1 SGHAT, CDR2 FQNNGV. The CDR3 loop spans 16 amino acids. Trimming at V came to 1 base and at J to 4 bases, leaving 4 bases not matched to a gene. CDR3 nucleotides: TGTGCCAGCAGCTTAGGTCTAGCGGGGGCTTACAATGAGCAGTTCTTC. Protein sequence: CASSLGLAGAYNEQFF.

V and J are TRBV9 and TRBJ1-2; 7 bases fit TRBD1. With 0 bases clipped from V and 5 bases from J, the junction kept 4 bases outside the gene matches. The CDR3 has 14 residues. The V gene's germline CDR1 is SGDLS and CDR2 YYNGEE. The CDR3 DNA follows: TGTGCCAGCAGCGTAGGGGACAGCTCGTATGGCTACACCTTC. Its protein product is CASSVGDSSYGYTF.

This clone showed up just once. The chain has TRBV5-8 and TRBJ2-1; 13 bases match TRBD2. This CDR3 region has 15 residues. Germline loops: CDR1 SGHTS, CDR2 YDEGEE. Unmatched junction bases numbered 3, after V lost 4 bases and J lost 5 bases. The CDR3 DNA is TGTGCCAGCAGCATGACTAGCGGGGGGCACAATGAGCAGTTCTTC. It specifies CASSMTSGGHNEQFF.

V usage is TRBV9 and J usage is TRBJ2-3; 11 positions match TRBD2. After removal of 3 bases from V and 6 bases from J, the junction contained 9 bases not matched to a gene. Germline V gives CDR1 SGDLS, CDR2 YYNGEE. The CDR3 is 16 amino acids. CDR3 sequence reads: CASSGLAGGPWDTQYF. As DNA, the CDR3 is TGTGCCAGCAGCGGTTTAGCGGGGGGGCCGTGGGATACGCAGTATTTT.

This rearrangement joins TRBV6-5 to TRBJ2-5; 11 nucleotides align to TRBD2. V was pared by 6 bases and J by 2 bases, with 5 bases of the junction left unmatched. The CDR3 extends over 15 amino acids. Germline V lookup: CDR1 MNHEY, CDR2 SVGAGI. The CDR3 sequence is CASSRLAGLQETQYF. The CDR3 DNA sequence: TGTGCCAGCAGCAGACTAGCGGGGTTACAAGAGACCCAGTACTTC.

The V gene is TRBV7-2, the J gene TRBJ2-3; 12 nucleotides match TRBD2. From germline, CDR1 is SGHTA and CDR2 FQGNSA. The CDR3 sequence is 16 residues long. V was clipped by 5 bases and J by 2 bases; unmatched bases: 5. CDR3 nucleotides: TGTGCCAGCAGCCTCAGACTAGCGGGGGTCACAGATACGCAGTATTTT. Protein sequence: CASSLRLAGVTDTQYF.

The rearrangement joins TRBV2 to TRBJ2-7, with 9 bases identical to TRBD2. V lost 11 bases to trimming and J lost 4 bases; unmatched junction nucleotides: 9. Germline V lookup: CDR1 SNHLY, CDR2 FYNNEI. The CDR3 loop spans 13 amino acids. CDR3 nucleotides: TGTGCCGGCTTAGCGGGGGCGGGGTACGAGCAGTACTTC. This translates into CAGLAGAGYEQYF.

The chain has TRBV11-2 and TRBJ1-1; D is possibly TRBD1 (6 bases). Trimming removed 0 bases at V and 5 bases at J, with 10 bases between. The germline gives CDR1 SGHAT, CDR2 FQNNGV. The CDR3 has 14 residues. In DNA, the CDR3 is TGTGCCAGCAGCTTAGAAGGGGGGGGAACTGAAGCTTTCTTT. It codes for CASSLEGGGTEAFF.

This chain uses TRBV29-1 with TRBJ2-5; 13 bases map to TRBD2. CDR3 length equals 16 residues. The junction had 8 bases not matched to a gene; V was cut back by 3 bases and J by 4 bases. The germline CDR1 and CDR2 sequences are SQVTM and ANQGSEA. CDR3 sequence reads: CSVDLPGLAGRETQYF. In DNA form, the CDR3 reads TGCAGCGTTGACCTACCGGGACTAGCGGGGAGAGAGACCCAGTACTTC.

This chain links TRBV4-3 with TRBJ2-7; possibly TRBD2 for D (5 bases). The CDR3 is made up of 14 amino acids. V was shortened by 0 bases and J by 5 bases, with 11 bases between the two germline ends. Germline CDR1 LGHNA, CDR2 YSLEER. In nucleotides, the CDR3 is TGCGCCAGCAGCCAAGAAGACGGGGTAGACGAGCAGTACTTC. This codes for CASSQEDGVDEQYF.

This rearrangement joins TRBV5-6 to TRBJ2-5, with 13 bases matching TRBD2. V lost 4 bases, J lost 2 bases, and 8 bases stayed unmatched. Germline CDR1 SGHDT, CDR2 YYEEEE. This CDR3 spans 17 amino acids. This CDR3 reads CASSQPGLAGSQETQYF. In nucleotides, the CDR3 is TGTGCCAGCAGCCAGCCGGGACTAGCGGGGTCACAAGAGACCCAGTACTTC.

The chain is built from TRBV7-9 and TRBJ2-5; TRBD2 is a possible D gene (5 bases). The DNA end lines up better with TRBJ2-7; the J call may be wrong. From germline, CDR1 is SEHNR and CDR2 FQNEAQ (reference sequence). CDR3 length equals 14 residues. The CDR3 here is CASSEAVNSYEQYF. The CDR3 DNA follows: TGTGCCAGCAGCGAAGCGGTTAACTCCTACGAGCAGTACTTC.

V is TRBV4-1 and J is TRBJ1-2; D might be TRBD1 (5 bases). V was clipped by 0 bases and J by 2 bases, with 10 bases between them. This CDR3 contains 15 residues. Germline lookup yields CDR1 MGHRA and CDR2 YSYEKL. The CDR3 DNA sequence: TGCGCCAGCAGCCAAGATAGACAGCCCAACTATGGCTACACCTTC. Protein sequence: CASSQDRQPNYGYTF.

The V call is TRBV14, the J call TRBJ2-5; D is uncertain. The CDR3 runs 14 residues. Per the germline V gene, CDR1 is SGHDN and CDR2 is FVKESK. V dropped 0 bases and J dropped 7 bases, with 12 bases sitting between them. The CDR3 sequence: CASSQEGQDGTQYF. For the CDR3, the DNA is TGTGCCAGCAGCCAAGAAGGGCAGGATGGGACCCAGTACTTC.

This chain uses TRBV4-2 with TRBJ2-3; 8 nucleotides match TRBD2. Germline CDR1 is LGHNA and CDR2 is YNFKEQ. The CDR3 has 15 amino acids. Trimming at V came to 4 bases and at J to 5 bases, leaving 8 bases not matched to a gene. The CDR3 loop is CASSPTRGGLDTQYF. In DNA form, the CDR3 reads TGTGCCAGCAGCCCAACTCGGGGGGGCCTAGATACGCAGTATTTT.